This T cell receptor (beta chain) derives from a study of human T cells and chemical hapten exposure. From the RACE reads, TCRdb called clonotypes with MiXCR, one entry per CDR3 protein. The repertoire holds 100,000 to 150,000 distinct CDR3 sequences, with around an eighth as singletons. Per germline, CDR1 SGHTA and CDR2 FQGNSA. V was trimmed by 1 base and J by 3 bases, leaving 12 bases between them. This CDR3 comprises 15 residues. In regard to this clonotype: Its antigen is unidentified.

Time point in this sample: pre-sensitization, week 0. Treatment indicated: therapeutic diphenylcyclopropenone sensitization with weekly scalp DPC. General study points: Patch test score was positively correlated with the counts of TCRs that had expanded at PT1. TCRs at a frequency above 1 in 1000 stayed unchanged with DPC sensitization.

Sequencing was performed on whole blood, taken in connection with sensitization to the hapten diphenylcyclopropenone (DPC). This clonotype was sampled from a woman aged 18-29 years with alopecia areata. Some clones in this sample may be carry-over from other donors' samples. This sequence joins TRBV7-2 and TRBJ2-5; no firm D call. The CDR3 nucleotides are TGTGCCAGCAGCTTAGGTGGGCGAGGTGAAGAGACCCAGTACTTC. As protein: CASSLGGRGEETQYF.